One and the same sample provided the 24 T cell receptor beta chains below, sequenced in a study of cytomegalovirus exposure and HLA in healthy donors. The PCR ran on 60 Vbeta and 13 Jbeta primers. Only in-frame clones appear in the TCRdb table, and some are missing; sequencing was by immunoSEQ multiplex PCR. The sample has 100,000 to 150,000 clones; around 80% are singletons. The specimen was PBMCs. The receptors come from a man aged 45-60 years in good health and CMV-seronegative.

This clone was seen more than once but under ten times. This chain joins TRBV5-6 and TRBJ2-2; 10 bases map to TRBD2. V lost 1 base to trimming and J lost 10 bases; unmatched junction nucleotides: 4. Germline V CDR1 and CDR2: SGHDT, YYEEEE. The CDR3 sequence is 14 residues long. The CDR3 bases are TGTGCCAGCAGCTTGTTAGCGGGGGGCCAGGAGCTGTTTTTT. Translation gives CASSLLAGGQELFF.

The chain is built from TRBV18 and TRBJ1-5; TRBD1 is a possible D gene (6 bases). V was pared by 3 bases and J by 2 bases, with 14 bases between. The germline V gene encodes CDR1 KGHSH and CDR2 LQKENI. This CDR3 region has 16 residues. CDR3 coding DNA: TGTGCCAGCTCACCTCGACAGGTTTATGGCAATCAGCCCCAGCATTTT. Amino acids: CASSPRQVYGNQPQHF. Full variable domain (outside the CDR3, taken from reference TRBV18 and TRBJ1-5): NAGVMQNPRHLVRRRGQEARLRCSPMKGHSHVYWYRQLPEEGLKFMVYLQKENIIDESGMPKERFSAEFPKEGPSILRIQQVVRGDSAAYFCASSPRQVYGNQPQHFGDGTRLSIL.

The CDR3, as DNA: TGTGCCATCAGTTGGGGACAGGGGGATCAGCCCCAGCATTTT. Translation: CAISWGQGDQPQHF. V gene TRBV10-3 combines with J gene TRBJ1-5, with 11 bases fitting TRBD1. CDR1 and CDR2 (germline): ENHRY, SYGVKD. The length of the CDR3 is 14 residues. With 5 bases clipped from V and 5 bases from J, the junction kept 2 bases outside the gene matches.

This clone was counted a few times. This chain joins TRBV19 and TRBJ1-1, with 7 bases that match TRBD1. The V gene end was trimmed by 8 bases and the J gene end by 3 bases; junction bases not matched to a gene: 9. Germline-derived CDR1 and CDR2 are LNHDA and SQIVND (reference sequence). This CDR3 has 14 residues. In DNA, the CDR3 is TGTGCCAGTGCCTACAGGGGTGAGGACACTGAAGCTTTCTTT. It codes for CASAYRGEDTEAFF.

The rearrangement joins TRBV15 to TRBJ2-3; 13 bases map to TRBD2. The CDR3 contains 14 residues. Germline CDR1 is LNHNV and CDR2 is YYDKDF (reference sequence). J lost 4 bases, V lost 8 bases, and 3 bases had no gene match. Here the CDR3 DNA reads TGTGCCACCGGACTAGCGGGGGCCCCAGATACGCAGTATTTT. Translated, it gives CATGLAGAPDTQYF.

V and J are TRBV4-3 and TRBJ2-7, with TRBD1 as a possible D gene (5 bases). Trimming took 0 bases from V and 5 from J, leaving 11 bases between them. This CDR3 comprises 14 residues. In germline, CDR1 is LGHNA, CDR2 YSLEER. CDR3 nucleotides: TGCGCCAGCAGCCAAGATTCAGGGTACGACGAGCAGTACTTC. Translation: CASSQDSGYDEQYF.

CDR3 in amino acids: CASSRSGGATDTQYF. The CDR3 DNA is TGCGCCAGCAGCCGATCGGGGGGTGCCACAGATACGCAGTATTTT. The chain employs TRBV4-3 and TRBJ2-3, with TRBD2 identical over 7 bases. Losses at the gene ends were 4 bases for V and 2 bases for J; bases not matched to a gene: 6. Germline CDR1 is LGHNA and CDR2 is YSLEER. This CDR3 has 15 residues.

As DNA, the CDR3 is TGTGCCAGCAGTGACCCCCCCGGCAGGGGGGCGAACACTGAAGCTTTCTTT. Its protein product is CASSDPPGRGANTEAFF. The rearrangement uses TRBV25-1 and TRBJ1-1; 7 bases match TRBD1. CDR3 length: 17 residues. The V gene's germline CDR1 is MGHDK and CDR2 SYGVNS. The ends lost 3 bases at V and 1 base at J; junction bases unmatched: 11.

The chain combines TRBV11-2 with TRBJ1-1; 9 bases agree with TRBD1. The CDR3 runs 15 residues. From germline, CDR1 is SGHAT and CDR2 FQNNGV. J lost 5 bases, V lost 5 bases, and 9 bases had no gene match. This CDR3 is CASSLSRDRVTEAFF. CDR3 DNA: TGTGCCAGCAGCCTCAGCCGGGACAGGGTAACTGAAGCTTTCTTT.

V and J are TRBV7-9 and TRBJ1-3; possibly TRBD1 for D (5 bases). Germline loops: CDR1 SEHNR, CDR2 FQNEAQ (reference sequence). V was shortened by 5 bases and J by 0 bases, with 20 bases between the two germline ends. This CDR3 has 18 amino acids. CDR3 amino acids: CASSPRRWDSVSGNTIYF. The CDR3 DNA is TGTGCCAGCAGCCCTAGGAGGTGGGACTCAGTCTCTGGAAACACCATATATTTT.

This chain uses TRBV5-1 with TRBJ2-2; D perhaps matches TRBD1 (6 bases). This CDR3 has 15 residues. The germline CDR1 and CDR2 sequences are SGHRS and YFSETQ. V was shortened by 3 bases and J by 7 bases, with 16 bases between the two germline ends. CDR3 protein: CASSSGVEGVGELFF. The CDR3 coding sequence is TGCGCCAGCAGCTCAGGGGTAGAGGGAGTCGGGGAGCTGTTTTTT.

DNA for the CDR3: TGTGCCAGCAGCCCAGAGCTGGACAGGGGTCAGCCCCAGCATTTT. Encoded protein: CASSPELDRGQPQHF. V and J are TRBV5-5 and TRBJ1-5, with 9 bases lining up with TRBD1. Looked up from germline, CDR1 is SGHKS and CDR2 is YYEKEE (reference sequence). CDR3 size: 15 residues. Trimming cost V 4 bases and J 6 bases; bases outside gene matches: 8.

The chain uses TRBV14 and TRBJ2-5; weak D call: TRBD2 (5 bases). CDR1 is SGHDN and CDR2 is FVKESK in the germline V gene. V was shortened by 2 bases and J by 5 bases, with 15 bases between the two germline ends. The CDR3 has 15 amino acids. CDR3: CASSQLGNLRETQYF. CDR3 nucleotides: TGTGCCAGCAGCCAACTCGGGAACCTCCGGGAGACCCAGTACTTC.

The V gene is TRBV21-1, the J gene TRBJ2-1; the D call of TRBD1 is as the table states it, not checked on the DNA. TRBV21-1 corresponds to a pseudogene. This CDR3 contains 13 residues. In DNA form, the CDR3 reads TGTGCCAGCAGCAAAGACAGCCTTAATGAGCAGTTCTTC. Amino acids: CASSKDSLNEQFF.

Comments on this clone: Compared with germline, one end of the junction differs, possibly owing to a read error. The rearrangement joins TRBV6-1 to TRBJ1-1, with 8 bases matching TRBD1. Germline V CDR1 and CDR2: MNHNS, SASEGT. This CDR3 contains 16 residues. In DNA, the CDR3 is TGTGCCAGCAGTAAAGCCGTCGGACAGGGCTCCACTGAAGCTTTCTTT. Its translation is CASSKAVGQGSTEAFF.

This clone was detected only once. V usage is TRBV5-4 and J usage is TRBJ2-1, with 7 nucleotides matching TRBD2. Germline values: CDR1 SGHNT, CDR2 YYREEE (reference sequence). Germline trimming cut 2 bases from V and 10 bases from J; bases unmatched to any gene: 12. This CDR3 has 15 amino acids. CDR3 sequence (DNA): TGTGCCAGCAGCTTTAATCAGCGGGGACGCGGGGAGCAGTTCTTC. It yields the protein CASSFNQRGRGEQFF.

This rearrangement joins TRBV5-6 to TRBJ1-1; TRBD1 is a possible D gene (5 bases). The V end was cut by 3 bases, the J end by 3 bases, with 21 bases between. This CDR3 spans 17 amino acids. Germline V CDR1 and CDR2: SGHDT, YYEEEE. The CDR3 reads CASSSQRAGNPYTEAFF. CDR3 DNA sequence: TGTGCCAGCAGCTCCCAAAGGGCAGGGAATCCTTACACTGAAGCTTTCTTT. Full variable domain (missing parts from reference TRBV5-6 and TRBJ1-1): DAGVTQSPTHLIKTRGQQVTLRCSPKSGHDTVSWYQQALGQGPQFIFQYYEEEERQRGNFPDRFSGHQFPNYSSELNVNALLLGDSALYLCASSSQRAGNPYTEAFFGQGTRLTVV.

This clone was seen more than once but under ten times. This chain uses TRBV9 with TRBJ1-2; the D is unclear. This CDR3 is built from 15 residues. With 6 bases removed from V and 7 bases from J, the gap between germline ends came to 22 bases. Germline CDR1 SGDLS, CDR2 YYNGEE. CDR3 DNA: TGTGCCAGCAACTTGAGGGCTCGAGGTCTAGTTGGCTACACCTTC. Protein product: CASNLRARGLVGYTF. The whole variable domain, filled in from reference TRBV9 and TRBJ1-2, reads DSGVTQTPKHLITATGQRVTLRCSPRSGDLSVYWYQQSLDQGLQFLIQYYNGEERAKGNILERFSAQQFPDLHSELNLSSLELGDSALYFCASNLRARGLVGYTFGSGTRLTVV.

The gene calls are TRBV5-8 and TRBJ2-7; 10 bases match TRBD1. CDR3 length equals 14 residues. With V trimmed by 5 bases and J by 7 bases, 9 bases remained unmatched. The germline V gene has CDR1 SGHTS and CDR2 YDEGEE. The CDR3 nucleotides are TGTGCCAGCAGTTTTCCGGACAGGGGGTGGGAGCAGTACTTC. Translated: CASSFPDRGWEQYF.

This sequence joins TRBV27 and TRBJ2-1; 16 nucleotides line up with TRBD2. Germline V gene sequence: CDR1 MNHEY, CDR2 SMNVEV (reference sequence). There are 16 residues in the CDR3. V shed 1 base and J 11 bases; nucleotides not matched to a gene: 5. The CDR3 spells CASSLLGTSGGEKQFF. DNA for the CDR3: TGTGCCAGCAGTTTATTGGGGACTAGCGGGGGGGAAAAGCAGTTCTTC.

The chain carries TRBV29-1 and TRBJ1-1; D may be TRBD1 (5 bases). CDR1 and CDR2 from the germline V gene are SQVTM and ANQGSEA. V lost 1 base and J 1 base, leaving 13 bases between the germline ends. CDR3 size: 15 residues. Here the CDR3 reads CSVEGQGRRNTEAFF. In DNA, the CDR3 is TGCAGCGTTGAAGGGCAGGGAAGGAGGAACACTGAAGCTTTCTTT.

V usage is TRBV19 and J usage is TRBJ2-5; D possibly corresponds to TRBD2 (6 bases). Germline lookup yields CDR1 LNHDA and CDR2 SQIVND (reference sequence). CDR3 size: 14 residues. The ends were cut back, 6 bases at V and 6 bases at J, with 17 bases in the middle. The CDR3 sequence: CASSEGRGGQTQYF. The CDR3 DNA is TGTGCCAGTAGCGAAGGCCGGGGAGGACAGACCCAGTACTTC.

The chain links TRBV9 to TRBJ1-1, with unresolved D. Germline assignment: CDR1 SGDLS and CDR2 YYNGEE. V was trimmed by 0 bases and J by 14 bases, leaving 11 bases between them. The CDR3 has 11 residues. The CDR3 protein is CASSVVREIFF. The CDR3 nucleotides are TGTGCCAGCAGCGTAGTGAGGGAGATATTCTTT.

This clone was found once. The chain joins TRBV7-9 to TRBJ1-4; 9 nucleotides match TRBD1. CDR3 length: 14 residues. V lost 4 bases, J lost 4 bases, and 1 base stayed unmatched. CDR1 is SEHNR, CDR2 FQNEAQ, per germline (reference sequence). The CDR3 region has the DNA TGTGCCAGCAGCTGGGGACAGGGTAATGAAAAACTGTTTTTT. Encoded protein: CASSWGQGNEKLFF.